Each of the 24 T cell receptor beta chains below was sequenced from the same sample in a study of T-cell reconstitution after alpha-beta-depleted transplantation in children. Unique molecular identifiers were used in preparing the TCRbeta library. TCRdb reprocessed the PCR reads via MiXCR and lists one record per CDR3 protein. This table has around 600,000 distinct CDR3 sequences, roughly a tenth appearing once. The sequenced sample was PBMCs from the stem cell graft donor, obtained from the stem cell graft. These receptor sequences come from a human donor who donated a stem cell graft to a child with acute myeloid leukemia.

The chain recombines TRBV29-1 with TRBJ1-3; no clear D gene. The ends were cut back, 3 bases at V and 0 bases at J, with 9 bases in the middle. From germline, CDR1 is SQVTM and CDR2 ANQGSEA. The CDR3 consists of 14 residues. CDR3 region: CSVEGGSSGNTIYF. For the CDR3, the DNA is TGCAGCGTTGAGGGCGGGAGCTCTGGAAACACCATATATTTT.

This clonotype occurred many times. This chain joins TRBV11-2 and TRBJ2-2; 11 bases match TRBD2. The germline gives CDR1 SGHAT, CDR2 FQNNGV. This CDR3 has 15 residues. The V gene end was trimmed by 4 bases and the J gene end by 6 bases; junction bases not matched to a gene: 4. DNA of the CDR3: TGTGCCAGCAGCTGGTTAGCGGGAGGGGCCGGGGAGCTGTTTTTT. Its translation: CASSWLAGGAGELFF.

This clonotype has a handful of counts. The genes are TRBV27 and TRBJ1-5; 9 nucleotides align to TRBD1. The CDR3 sequence is 18 residues long. The J segment lost 0 bases and the V segment lost 5 bases, leaving 11 bases of the junction unmatched. CDR1 is MNHEY and CDR2 is SMNVEV in the germline V gene (reference sequence). The CDR3 loop is CASSGWGQGTFSNQPQHF. The CDR3, as DNA: TGTGCCAGCAGTGGCTGGGGACAGGGAACTTTTAGCAATCAGCCCCAGCATTTT.

In its sample, this clonotype was seen many times. CDR3 region: CSARDSATGRTEAFF. In nucleotides, the CDR3 is TGCAGTGCTAGAGATTCGGCAACCGGGCGGACTGAAGCTTTCTTT. The gene calls are TRBV20-1 and TRBJ1-1; no firm D call. Germline assignment: CDR1 DFQATT and CDR2 SNEGSKA (reference sequence). CDR3 size: 15 residues. Trimming took off 0 bases at V and 5 bases at J, with 16 bases between the two ends.

This clonotype was seen only a few times. The chain links TRBV14 to TRBJ1-5; a weak D match, TRBD1 (6 bases). There are 16 residues in the CDR3. Germline values: CDR1 SGHDN, CDR2 FVKESK. Trimming removed 4 bases from V and 5 bases from J, with 18 bases in between. CDR3 sequence reads: CASSPLGGSTDQPQHF. In DNA form, the CDR3 reads TGTGCCAGCAGCCCCTTAGGGGGAAGTACGGATCAGCCCCAGCATTTT. Full variable domain (missing parts from reference TRBV14 and TRBJ1-5): EAGVTQFPSHSVIEKGQTVTLRCDPISGHDNLYWYRRVMGKEIKFLLHFVKESKQDESGMPNNRFLAERTGGTYSTLKVQPAELEDSGVYFCASSPLGGSTDQPQHFGDGTRLSIL.

This clonotype was seen repeatedly, ten times or more. The rearrangement uses TRBV6-2 or TRBV6-3 and TRBJ1-2; tentative D call: TRBD1 (6 bases). This CDR3 is built from 13 residues. Germline V gene sequence: CDR1 MNHEY, CDR2 SVGEGT. Deletions cut 6 bases from V and 4 bases from J, with 12 bases between. The CDR3 sequence is CASSQQGIYGYTF. Here the CDR3 DNA reads TGTGCCAGCAGCCAACAGGGAATCTATGGCTACACCTTC.

The chain recombines TRBV20-1 with TRBJ2-2; TRBD2 is a possible D gene (5 bases). This CDR3 has 15 residues. The V end was cut by 4 bases, the J end by 1 base, with 13 bases between. Germline CDR1 DFQATT, CDR2 SNEGSKA (reference sequence). The CDR3 DNA is TGCAGTGCTACCCGCGGACTCCAGAACACCGGGGAGCTGTTTTTT. Translation: CSATRGLQNTGELFF.

The chain employs TRBV9 and TRBJ2-3; D is unclear. Germline V lookup: CDR1 SGDLS, CDR2 YYNGEE. The V gene lost 2 bases and the J gene lost 0 bases, with 10 bases spanning the gap. The CDR3 spans 15 residues. This chain's CDR3 is CASSVAPTSTDTQYF. Written as DNA, the CDR3 is TGTGCCAGCAGCGTTGCCCCCACTAGCACAGATACGCAGTATTTT.

This clonotype has at least ten counts. At one end, the junction sequence differs from germline, possibly due to a read error. The genes are TRBV12-5 and TRBJ2-3; 8 positions match TRBD2. Germline V CDR1 and CDR2: LGHNT, FRNRAP. CDR3 size: 13 residues. CDR3 protein: CASGLVGTSSPFF. CDR3 in DNA: TGTGCTAGTGGTTTGGTAGGGACTAGTTCTCCATTTTTT. Filled out from reference TRBV12-5 and TRBJ2-3, the complete variable domain reads DARVTQTPRHKVTEMGQEVTMRCQPILGHNTVFWYRQTMMQGLELLAYFRNRAPLDDSGMPKDRFSAEMPDATLATLKIQPSEPRDSAVYFCASGLVGTSSPFFGPGTRLTVL.

This clonotype was counted a few times. V gene TRBV15 combines with J gene TRBJ2-7; D is undetermined. The CDR3 consists of 13 residues. Trimming shortened V by 3 bases and J by 6 bases, and 12 bases separated the two germline ends. Germline V gene sequence: CDR1 LNHNV, CDR2 YYDKDF (reference sequence). The CDR3 here is CATSRVSGSEQYF. CDR3 DNA: TGTGCCACCAGCAGGGTCTCCGGCAGCGAGCAGTACTTC.

This clonotype was counted many times. The J gene is TRBJ2-5, the V gene TRBV28; D remains unclear. Trimming left V 2 bases short and J 0 bases short, with 16 bases between. The CDR3 covers 17 residues. Germline V gene lookup returns CDR1 MDHEN and CDR2 SYDVKM. CDR3 amino acids: CASSLPPLVGNQETQYF. Written as DNA, the CDR3 is TGTGCCAGCAGTTTACCCCCCTTAGTGGGAAACCAAGAGACCCAGTACTTC.

CDR3 coding DNA: TGTGCCAGCAGCTTAAAAGCGGGAGGAACCTCATACTACAATGAGCAGTTCTTC. Translated, it gives CASSLKAGGTSYYNEQFF. This rearrangement joins TRBV7-3 to TRBJ2-1, with TRBD2 matching over 9 bases. The germline V gene encodes CDR1 SGHTA and CDR2 FQGTGA. V shed 1 base and J 3 bases; nucleotides not matched to a gene: 10. The CDR3 is made up of 18 amino acids.

This clonotype appeared many times. This chain links TRBV28 with TRBJ2-3; D perhaps matches TRBD2 (6 bases). Germline V gene sequence: CDR1 MDHEN, CDR2 SYDVKM. V lost 3 bases and J lost 12, with 19 bases in between. There are 14 residues in the CDR3. Written as DNA, the CDR3 is TGTGCCAGCAGTTTGTCGTCGGGACTCCAAAATCAGTATTTT. Translated, it gives CASSLSSGLQNQYF.

This clonotype was counted many times. The V and J genes are TRBV20-1 and TRBJ2-1; TRBD2 matches 8 bases. V lost 0 bases, J lost 4 bases, and 5 bases stayed unmatched. This CDR3 is 15 amino acids long. Germline CDR1 reads DFQATT; CDR2 reads SNEGSKA (reference sequence). The DNA of the CDR3 is TGCAGTGCTAGAGATCCGGGACTAGGATACAATGAGCAGTTCTTC. Its translation: CSARDPGLGYNEQFF.

The rearrangement links TRBV5-1 to TRBJ2-5; D tentatively fits TRBD1 or TRBD2 (5 bases each). This CDR3 comprises 14 residues. CDR1 and CDR2 (germline): SGHRS, YFSETQ. V was shortened by 4 bases and J by 3 bases, with 13 bases between the two germline ends. CDR3 amino acids: CASSRRLGEETQYF. CDR3 DNA sequence: TGCGCCAGCAGCCGTCGGTTGGGGGAAGAGACCCAGTACTTC. Filled out from reference TRBV5-1 and TRBJ2-5, the complete variable domain reads KAGVTQTPRYLIKTRGQQVTLSCSPISGHRSVSWYQQTPGQGLQFLFEYFSETQRNKGNFPGRFSGRQFSNSRSEMNVSTLELGDSALYLCASSRRLGEETQYFGPGTRLLVL.

This clonotype appeared a few times. The V gene is TRBV7-3, the J gene TRBJ2-3; a weak D match, TRBD2 (6 bases). V shed 3 bases and J shed 2 bases, with 18 bases lying between them. CDR1 is SGHTA, CDR2 FQGTGA, per germline. This CDR3 has 17 residues. CDR3 nucleotides: TGTGCCAGCAGCTTCGGACAAGTAGGAGGGACCACAGATACGCAGTATTTT. The encoded protein is CASSFGQVGGTTDTQYF.

Many counts were recorded for this clonotype. The V and J genes are TRBV12-3 or TRBV12-4 and TRBJ2-5, with D hard to call. V shed 6 bases and J shed 5 bases, with 13 bases lying between them. The CDR3 runs 13 residues. CDR3 coding DNA: TGTGCCAGCAGCTCAATTGTCTTGGAGACCCAGTACTTC. This gives the protein CASSSIVLETQYF.

The genes are TRBV12-3 or TRBV12-4 and TRBJ2-3; D remains unclear. Trimming stripped 3 bases from V and 6 bases from J, with 10 bases between. This CDR3 is built from 13 residues. The CDR3 nucleotides are TGTGCCAGCAGTTTTTATCCGCTGGATACGCAGTATTTT. Translation gives CASSFYPLDTQYF.

The V and J genes are TRBV18 and TRBJ1-4; D unclear. Germline lookup yields CDR1 KGHSH and CDR2 LQKENI. V was pared by 1 base and J by 5 bases, with 5 bases between. This CDR3 contains 13 residues. For the CDR3, the DNA is TGTGCCAGCTCACCACATCGGAATGAAAAACTGTTTTTT. This sequence encodes CASSPHRNEKLFF.

This clonotype was counted at least ten times. Sequence at one end of the junction differs from germline and may be a read error. The chain recombines TRBV4-3 with TRBJ2-1, with TRBD2 matching over 9 bases. CDR3 size: 15 residues. CDR1 and CDR2 from the germline V gene are LGHNA and YSLEER. The CDR3 loop is CASSQGLAGYNEQFF. The CDR3 coding sequence is TGTGCCAGCAGCCAAGGGCTAGCGGGATACAATGAGCAGTTCTTC.

This clonotype was found many times. The chain is built from TRBV2 and TRBJ2-7; 10 bases map to TRBD2. The J segment lost 2 bases and the V segment lost 8 bases, leaving 3 bases of the junction unmatched. Per the germline V gene, CDR1 is SNHLY and CDR2 is FYNNEI. The CDR3 loop spans 13 amino acids. CDR3 coding DNA: TGTGCCAGCTTTAGCGGGAGGACCTACGAGCAGTACTTC. It encodes CASFSGRTYEQYF.

In its sample, this clonotype was seen many times. The V and J genes are TRBV27 and TRBJ2-1; TRBD2 aligns across 12 bases. CDR1 MNHEY and CDR2 SMNVEV come from the germline V gene (reference sequence). This CDR3 is built from 15 residues. Trimming cost V 7 bases and J 7 bases; bases outside gene matches: 8. For the CDR3, the DNA is TGTGCCAGCACTAATAGACTAGCGGGAGTTAATGAGCAGTTCTTC. It codes for CASTNRLAGVNEQFF.

The chain joins TRBV6-5 to TRBJ2-5; D gene unclear. V dropped 0 bases and J dropped 5 bases, with 13 bases sitting between them. From germline, CDR1 is MNHEY and CDR2 SVGAGI. The CDR3 consists of 15 residues. The CDR3 protein is CASSYSWSSRETQYF. CDR3 nucleotide sequence: TGTGCCAGCAGTTACTCGTGGTCCAGTCGGGAGACCCAGTACTTC.

In this sample, this clonotype turned up a few times. This chain connects TRBV5-1 to TRBJ2-7, with 7 nucleotides matching TRBD1. CDR1 is SGHRS, CDR2 YFSETQ, per germline. CDR3 size: 14 residues. The V segment lost 4 bases and the J segment 7 bases; nucleotides outside the gene matches: 11. The CDR3 DNA follows: TGCGCCAGCAGCCGGGACAGTCGAACCTTGGAGCAGTACTTC. It yields the protein CASSRDSRTLEQYF.